This T cell receptor (beta chain) came from a study of CD8 T cells in ankylosing spondylitis. Whole-study results and caveats: Among TCR beta sequences, a motif of roughly 8 highly homologous variants appeared characteristic of ankylosing spondylitis blood. The clones that were linked to disease were reported to be significantly enriched in matched synovial fluid samples from ankylosing spondylitis patients. A CD8+ phenotype characterized the disease-linked clones, which were relatively rare in peripheral blood.

A single record per CDR3 protein comes from TCRdb applying MiXCR to the 5' RACE reads. This table holds 250,000 to 350,000 distinct CDR3 sequences, more than 20% found once. V shed 6 bases, J shed 3 bases, and the junction held 8 bases outside the gene matches. The CDR3 extends over 14 amino acids. Germline V lookup: CDR1 DFQATT, CDR2 SNEGSKA (reference sequence). Concerning this clonotype itself: Its antigen is still unknown.

The rearrangement joins TRBV20-1 to TRBJ2-5, with 9 bases that match TRBD2. This clonotype originated in a female donor with ankylosing spondylitis or in good health (not recorded which). Sequencing used blood, either unsorted or a sorted T cell fraction (not recorded which). CDR3 loop: CSAPQGGREETQYF. CDR3 nucleotide sequence: TGCAGTGCGCCCCAGGGCGGGAGGGAAGAGACCCAGTACTTC.